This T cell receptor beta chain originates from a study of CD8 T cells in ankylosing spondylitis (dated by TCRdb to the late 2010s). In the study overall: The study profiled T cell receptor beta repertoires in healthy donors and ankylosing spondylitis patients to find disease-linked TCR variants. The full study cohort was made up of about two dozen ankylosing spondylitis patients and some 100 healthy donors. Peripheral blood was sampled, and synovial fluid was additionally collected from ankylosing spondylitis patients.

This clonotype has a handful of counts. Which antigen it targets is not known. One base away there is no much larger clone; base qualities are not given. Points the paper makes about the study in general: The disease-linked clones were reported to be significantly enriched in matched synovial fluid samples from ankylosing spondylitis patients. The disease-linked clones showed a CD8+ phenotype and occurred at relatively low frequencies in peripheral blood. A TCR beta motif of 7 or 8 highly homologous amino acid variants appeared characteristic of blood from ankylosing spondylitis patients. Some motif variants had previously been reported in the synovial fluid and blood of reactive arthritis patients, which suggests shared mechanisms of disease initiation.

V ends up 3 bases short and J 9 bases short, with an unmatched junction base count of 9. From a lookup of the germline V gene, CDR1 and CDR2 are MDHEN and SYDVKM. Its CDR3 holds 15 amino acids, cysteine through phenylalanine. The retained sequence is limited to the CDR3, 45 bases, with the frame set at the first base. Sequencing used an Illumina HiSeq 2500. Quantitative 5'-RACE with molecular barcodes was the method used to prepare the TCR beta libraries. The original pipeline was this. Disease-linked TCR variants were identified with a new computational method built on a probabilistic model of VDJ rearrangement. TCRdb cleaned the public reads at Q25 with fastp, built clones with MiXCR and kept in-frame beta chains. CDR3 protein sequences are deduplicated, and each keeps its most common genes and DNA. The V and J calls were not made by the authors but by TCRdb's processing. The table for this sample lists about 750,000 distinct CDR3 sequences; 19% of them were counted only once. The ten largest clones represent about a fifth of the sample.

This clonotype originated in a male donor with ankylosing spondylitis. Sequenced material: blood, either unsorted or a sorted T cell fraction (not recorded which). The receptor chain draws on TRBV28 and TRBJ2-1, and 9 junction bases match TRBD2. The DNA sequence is TGTGCCAGCAGTTTGACGGCGGGAGGGCCCGCTGAGCAGTTCTTC. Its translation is CASSLTAGGPAEQFF. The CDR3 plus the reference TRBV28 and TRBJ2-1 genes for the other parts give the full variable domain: DVKVTQSSRYLVKRTGEKVFLECVQDMDHENMFWYRQDPGLGLRLIYFSYDVKMKEKGDIPEGYSVSREKKERFSLILESASTNQTSMYLCASSLTAGGPAEQFFGPGTRLTVL.